What follows is one TCR beta chain and its context. What it recognizes is unknown. The data derive from a study of T cell responses to AZD1222 COVID-19 vaccine. Pooling was applied to second doses at about 4 or about 12 weeks. Libraries were prepared by immunoSEQ multiplex PCR; TCRdb keeps only in-frame clonotypes and omits some of them. The data show about 110,000 clones, more than 90% seen once. Study-wide results and limits: Repertoire collection took place solely once the T cell response had peaked.

The receptor comes from an adult who received the AZD1222 COVID-19 vaccine. The sample consisted of peripheral blood, taken 28 days after the second AZD1222 dose.

The CDR3 bases are TGTGCCCGGACAGGGGCTGGCTACGAGCAGTACTTC. It specifies CARTGAGYEQYF. The rearrangement links TRBV24-1 to TRBJ2-7; 9 nucleotides line up with TRBD1. This CDR3 is 12 amino acids long. Germline assignment: CDR1 KGHDR and CDR2 SFDVKD. J was trimmed by 3 bases and V by 12 bases; bases with no gene match: 5.